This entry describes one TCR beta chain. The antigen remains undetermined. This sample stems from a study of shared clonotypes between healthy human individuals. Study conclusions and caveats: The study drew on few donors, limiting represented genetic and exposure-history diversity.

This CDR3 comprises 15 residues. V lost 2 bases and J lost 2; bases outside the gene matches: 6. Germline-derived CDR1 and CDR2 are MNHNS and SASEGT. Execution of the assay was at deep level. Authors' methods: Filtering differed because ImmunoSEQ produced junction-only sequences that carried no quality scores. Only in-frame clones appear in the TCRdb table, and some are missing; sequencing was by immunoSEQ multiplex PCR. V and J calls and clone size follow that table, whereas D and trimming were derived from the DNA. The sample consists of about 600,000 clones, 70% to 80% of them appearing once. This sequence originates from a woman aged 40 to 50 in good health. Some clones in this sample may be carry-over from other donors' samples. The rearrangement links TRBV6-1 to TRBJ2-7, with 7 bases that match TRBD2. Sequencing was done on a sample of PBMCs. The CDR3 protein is CASSELGDYPYEQYF. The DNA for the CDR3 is TGTGCCAGCAGTGAATTGGGGGACTACCCCTACGAGCAGTACTTC.